Sequencing of this TCR beta chain was carried out in a study of blood T cell repertoires in COVID-19. The overall study: Sources were T cells, B-cell-depleted T cells, or PBMCs; the material itself was cDNA or gDNA.

Cohorts were determined from participant-reported clinical history. All recovered Cohort 3 donors got two negative PCRs, got clearance, or saw symptom resolution. Per the germline V gene, CDR1 is MDHEN and CDR2 is SYDVKM. The CDR3 has 15 residues. The V end was cut by 7 bases, the J end by 2 bases, with 17 bases between. Per the original data handling: From reference gene primer amplification, estimates of nucleated cell counts were derived. Clones were read by immunoSEQ multiplex PCR, and TCRdb kept only the in-frame ones, dropping some. The V and J calls and clone size were taken over from that table, and D and trimming were inferred from the DNA. The sample shows around 250,000 clones, 75% to 90% of them seen only once.

What was sequenced was PBMCs or T cells enriched from blood (not recorded which). The clonotype originates from a woman in her fifties or sixties who had recovered from COVID-19. The V call is TRBV28, the J call TRBJ1-1; no firm D call. The CDR3 here is CASTYPRVSNTEAFF. Here the CDR3 DNA reads TGTGCCAGCACCTACCCGCGAGTGTCAAACACTGAAGCTTTCTTT. Complete variable domain (other parts from reference TRBV28 and TRBJ1-1): DVKVTQSSRYLVKRTGEKVFLECVQDMDHENMFWYRQDPGLGLRLIYFSYDVKMKEKGDIPEGYSVSREKKERFSLILESASTNQTSMYLCASTYPRVSNTEAFFGQGTRLTVV.